This TCR beta chain was profiled in a study of CD8+ T cells in alopecia areata. The study's findings and limits: Clonality in lesional scalp, especially alopecia totalis/universalis, exceeded that of normal scalp. Alphabeta T cells residing in normal skin are also sequenced in scalp samples. Relative to mice, TCR sharing across patients was less clear, a difference possibly HLA-related.

The germline V and J ends were trimmed by 0 bases and 2 bases, with 30 bases remaining between them. Germline V gene lookup returns CDR1 SQVTM and CDR2 ANQGSEA. The CDR3 consists of 21 residues. Extracted RNA was reverse transcribed into cDNA, the sequencing template. The table came from immunoSEQ multiplex PCR; TCRdb's copy has only in-frame clones and leaves some out. The sample consists of roughly 140,000 clones, less than 75% of them appearing once. Sorting from PBMCs produced CD4+ and CD8+ T cells. On this clone itself: What it binds is not known.

The receptor's source is a human donor in good health. Material for sequencing was CD8+ T cells sorted from blood. V gene TRBV29-1 combines with J gene TRBJ2-3, with D possibly TRBD2 on 6 matching bases. Written as DNA, the CDR3 is TGCAGCGTTGAAGATCAATGCGGGGTTCGGGCAGATCCTGGGGACACAGATACGCAGTATTTT. It encodes CSVEDQCGVRADPGDTDTQYF.